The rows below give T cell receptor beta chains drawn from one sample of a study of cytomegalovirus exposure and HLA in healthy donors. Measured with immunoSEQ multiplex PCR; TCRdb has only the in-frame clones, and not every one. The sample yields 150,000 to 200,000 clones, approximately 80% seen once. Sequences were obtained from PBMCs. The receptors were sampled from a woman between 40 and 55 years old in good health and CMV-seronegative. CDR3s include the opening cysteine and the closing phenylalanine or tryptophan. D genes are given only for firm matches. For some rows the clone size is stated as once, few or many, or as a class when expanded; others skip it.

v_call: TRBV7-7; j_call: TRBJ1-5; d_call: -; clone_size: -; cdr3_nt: TGTGCCAGCAGCTTAGGGGTCAGGGGAGGGTGGATGAGCAATCAGCCCCAGCATTTT; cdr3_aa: CASSLGVRGGWMSNQPQHF
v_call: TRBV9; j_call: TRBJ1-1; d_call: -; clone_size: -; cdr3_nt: TGTGCCAGCAGCGTAAGAGATGGAGAGAAGGCTTTCTTT; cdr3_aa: CASSVRDGEKAFF
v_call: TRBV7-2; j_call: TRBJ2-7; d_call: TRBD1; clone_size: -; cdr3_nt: TGTGCCAGCAGAGTTGGGGGGACAGGGGGCTACGAGCAGTACTTC; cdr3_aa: CASRVGGTGGYEQYF
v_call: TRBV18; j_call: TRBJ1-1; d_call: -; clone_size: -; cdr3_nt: TGTGCCAGCTCACCAGGAGCGTGGAAGAACACTGAAGCTTTCTTT; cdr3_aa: CASSPGAWKNTEAFF
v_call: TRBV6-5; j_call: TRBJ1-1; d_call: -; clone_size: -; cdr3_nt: TGTGCCAGCAGCTATGACAGGAACACTGAAGCTTTCTTT; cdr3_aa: CASSYDRNTEAFF
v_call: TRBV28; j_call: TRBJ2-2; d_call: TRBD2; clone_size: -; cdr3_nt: TGTGCCAGCTACCAGGGACTAGGCCCCGGGGAGCTGTTTTTT; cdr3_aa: CASYQGLGPGELFF
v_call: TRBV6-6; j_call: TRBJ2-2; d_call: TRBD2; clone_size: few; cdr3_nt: TGTGCCATCCCCGGAACGGGGGGGCACACCGGGGAGCTGTTTTTT; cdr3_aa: CAIPGTGGHTGELFF
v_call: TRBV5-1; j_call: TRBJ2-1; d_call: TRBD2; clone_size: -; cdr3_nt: TGCGCCAGCAGCTTCCGGTCTAGCGGGGGGGCCGGTGAGCAGTTCTTC; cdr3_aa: CASSFRSSGGAGEQFF
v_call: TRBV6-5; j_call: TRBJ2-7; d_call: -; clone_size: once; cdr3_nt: TGTGCCAGCAGTTACCCAGGGGGGTACGAGCAGTACTTC; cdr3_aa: CASSYPGGYEQYF
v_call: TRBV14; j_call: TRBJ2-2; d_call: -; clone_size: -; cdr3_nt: TGTGCCAGCAGCCAAGACTGGAACACCGGGGAGCTGTTTTTT; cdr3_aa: CASSQDWNTGELFF
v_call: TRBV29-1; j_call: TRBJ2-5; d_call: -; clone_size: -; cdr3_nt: TGCAGCGCCACACCCATGGGGGCAAAGGGAGGGGAGCAGTACTTC; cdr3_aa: CSATPMGAKGGEQYF
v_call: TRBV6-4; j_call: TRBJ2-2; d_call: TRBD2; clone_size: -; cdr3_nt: TGTGCCAGCAGTGAACTAGCGGGAGAAACCGGGGAGCTGTTTTTT; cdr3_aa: CASSELAGETGELFF
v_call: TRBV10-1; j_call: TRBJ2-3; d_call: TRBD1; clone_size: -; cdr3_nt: TGCGCCAGCAGTGATCCCGGGACAGGGTCTAGGACAGATACGCAGTATTTT; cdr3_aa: CASSDPGTGSRTDTQYF
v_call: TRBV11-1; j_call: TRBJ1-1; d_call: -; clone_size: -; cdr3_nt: TGTGCGAGCGAGCGGGGGGCGAACACTGAAGCTTTCTTT; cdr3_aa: CASERGANTEAFF
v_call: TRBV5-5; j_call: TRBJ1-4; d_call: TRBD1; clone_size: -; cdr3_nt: TGTGCCAGCAGCTTGCCTGGACAGGGAGGAGAAAAACTGTTTTTT; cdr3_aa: CASSLPGQGGEKLFF
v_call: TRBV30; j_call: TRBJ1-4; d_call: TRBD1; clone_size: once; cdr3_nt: TGTGCCTGGAGCTTAATACAGGGGTGGCCTGAAAAACTGTTTTTT; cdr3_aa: CAWSLIQGWPEKLFF
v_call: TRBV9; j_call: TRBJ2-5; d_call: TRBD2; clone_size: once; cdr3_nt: TGTGCCAGCAGTCCCGGGGGGGGGTGGCAAGAGACCCAGTACTTC; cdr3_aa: CASSPGGGWQETQYF
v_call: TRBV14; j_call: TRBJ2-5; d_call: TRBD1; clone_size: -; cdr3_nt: TGTGCCAGCAGCCAACAACAGGGGAGCCCGGAGACCCAGTACTTC; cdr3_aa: CASSQQQGSPETQYF
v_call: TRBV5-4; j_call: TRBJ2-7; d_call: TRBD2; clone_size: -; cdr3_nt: TGTGCCAGCAGCGAGGGAGGGCAGAGCTCCTACGAGCAGTACTTC; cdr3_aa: CASSEGGQSSYEQYF
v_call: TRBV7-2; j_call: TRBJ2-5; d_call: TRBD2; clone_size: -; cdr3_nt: TGTGCCAGCAGCTTAGGGGGGACGGGGGGACAAGAGACCCAGTACTTC; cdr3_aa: CASSLGGTGGQETQYF
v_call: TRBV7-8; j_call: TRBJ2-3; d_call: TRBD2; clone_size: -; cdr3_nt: TGTGCCAGCAGCCCGGGACTAGCGGGGGAGATGGATACGCAGTATTTT; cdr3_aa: CASSPGLAGEMDTQYF
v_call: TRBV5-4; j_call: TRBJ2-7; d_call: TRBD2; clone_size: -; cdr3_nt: TGTGCCAGCAGCTTGGCCGGGCGGGAGGCTTACTACGAGCAGTACTTC; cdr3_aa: CASSLAGREAYYEQYF
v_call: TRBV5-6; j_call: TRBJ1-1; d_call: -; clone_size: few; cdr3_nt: TGTGCCAGCAGCCCAATCCCTAATATGAACACTGAAGCTTTCTTT; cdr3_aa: CASSPIPNMNTEAFF
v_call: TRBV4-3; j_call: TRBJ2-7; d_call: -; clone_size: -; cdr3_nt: TGCGCCAGCAGCCAAGAACCCGGGACTCCACACTACGAGCAGTACTTC; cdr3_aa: CASSQEPGTPHYEQYF
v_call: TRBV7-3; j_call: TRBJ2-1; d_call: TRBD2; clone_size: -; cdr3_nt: TGTGCCAGCAGCTTGCTGGCGGGAGGGCCTGGAAATGAGCAGTTCTTC; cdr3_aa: CASSLLAGGPGNEQFF
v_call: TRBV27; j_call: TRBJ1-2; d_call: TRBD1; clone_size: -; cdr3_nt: TGTGCCAGCAGTTGGGACAGGTTTCGGGGCTACACCTTC; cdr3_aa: CASSWDRFRGYTF
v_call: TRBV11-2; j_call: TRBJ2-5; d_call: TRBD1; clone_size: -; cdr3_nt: TGTGCCAGCAGCTTGGGGTTTCAGACAGGGGGCGAGACCCAGTACTTC; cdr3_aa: CASSLGFQTGGETQYF
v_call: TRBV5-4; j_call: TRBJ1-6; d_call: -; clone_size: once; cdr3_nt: TGTGCCAGCAGCCCTGACTCAAACAGGACACCCCTCCACTTT; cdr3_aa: CASSPDSNRTPLHF
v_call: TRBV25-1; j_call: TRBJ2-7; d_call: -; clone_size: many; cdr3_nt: TGTGCCAGCAGGGCGGGGACCTACGAGCAGTACTTC; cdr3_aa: CASRAGTYEQYF
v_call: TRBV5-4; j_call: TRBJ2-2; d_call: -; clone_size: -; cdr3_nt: TGTGCCAGCAGCCCCGGGTCCTTGAACACCGGGGAGCTGTTTTTT; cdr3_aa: CASSPGSLNTGELFF
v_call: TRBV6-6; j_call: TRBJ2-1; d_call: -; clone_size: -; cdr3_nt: TGTGCCAGCAGCTTCAGCGATGAGCAGTTCTTC; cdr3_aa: CASSFSDEQFF
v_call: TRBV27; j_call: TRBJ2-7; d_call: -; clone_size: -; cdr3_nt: TGTGCCATTGAGGACTTCCAACCGGACTACGAGCAGTACTTC; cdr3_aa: CAIEDFQPDYEQYF
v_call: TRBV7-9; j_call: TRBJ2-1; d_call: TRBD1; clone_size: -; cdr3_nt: TGTGCCAGCAGCTTGGGGACAGGCAATGAGCAGTTCTTC; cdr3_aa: CASSLGTGNEQFF
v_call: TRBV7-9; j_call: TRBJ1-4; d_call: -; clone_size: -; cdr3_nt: TGTGCCAGCAGCATGCGACAAGATCCTAATGAAAAACTGTTTTTT; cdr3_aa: CASSMRQDPNEKLFF
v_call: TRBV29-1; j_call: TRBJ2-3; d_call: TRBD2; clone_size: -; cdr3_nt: TGCAGCGTTGAAAAAACGGGAGGTGCAGATACGCAGTATTTT; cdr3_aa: CSVEKTGGADTQYF
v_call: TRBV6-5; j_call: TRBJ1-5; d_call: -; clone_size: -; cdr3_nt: TGTGCCAGCAGTTACTCGGGGGGAGTTAGCAATCAGCCCCAGCATTTT; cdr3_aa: CASSYSGGVSNQPQHF